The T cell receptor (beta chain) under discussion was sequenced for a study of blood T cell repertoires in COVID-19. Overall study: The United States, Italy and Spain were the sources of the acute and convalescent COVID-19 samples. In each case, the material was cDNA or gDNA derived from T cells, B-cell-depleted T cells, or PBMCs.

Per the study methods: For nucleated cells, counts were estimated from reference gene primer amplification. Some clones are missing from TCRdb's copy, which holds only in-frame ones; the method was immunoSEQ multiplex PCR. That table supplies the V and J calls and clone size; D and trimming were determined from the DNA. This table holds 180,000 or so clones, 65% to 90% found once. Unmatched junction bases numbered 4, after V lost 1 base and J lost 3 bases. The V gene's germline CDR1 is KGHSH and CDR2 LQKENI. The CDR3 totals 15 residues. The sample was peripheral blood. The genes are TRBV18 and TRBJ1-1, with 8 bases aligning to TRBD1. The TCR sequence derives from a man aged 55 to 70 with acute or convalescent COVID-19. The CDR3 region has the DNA TGTGCCAGCTCACCACGGGCAGGGGGCTACACTGAAGCTTTCTTT. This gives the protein CASSPRAGGYTEAFF.